This note documents a single TCR beta chain sequence. Method: immunoSEQ multiplex PCR; TCRdb's copy keeps in-frame clones and lacks some. The sample includes about 140,000 clones, 75% to 90% of them seen just once. The sample originates from a study of blood T cell repertoires in COVID-19. Study details: Samples taken during acute and convalescent COVID-19 were collected in the United States, Italy and Spain. Sources were T cells, B-cell-depleted T cells, or PBMCs; the material itself was cDNA or gDNA.

CDR1 SGHNT and CDR2 YENEEA come from the germline V gene. Germline trimming cut 5 bases from V and 1 base from J; bases unmatched to any gene: 2. This CDR3 spans 15 amino acids. The chain combines TRBV11-3 with TRBJ2-3, with 11 bases identical to TRBD2. This clonotype originated in an older man who had recovered from COVID-19. Sequenced: peripheral blood. The chain's CDR3 is CASSMTSGGTDTQYF. In DNA form, the CDR3 reads TGTGCCAGCAGCATGACTAGCGGGGGCACAGATACGCAGTATTTT.